This T cell receptor (beta chain) was sequenced during a study of cytomegalovirus exposure and HLA in healthy donors. In the study overall: Prior work identified 120 million or so unique TCR beta sequences in some 200 million T cells. Study observations and caveats: 87-base-pair reads could not separate some V segments, including TRBV6-2 and TRBV6-3. Specificity for CMV antigens was confirmed in vitro for a few of the CMV-associated chains.

13 Jbeta primers and 60 Vbeta primers were used for the PCR. Method: immunoSEQ multiplex PCR; TCRdb's copy keeps in-frame clones and lacks some. This sample carries roughly 120,000 clones, 60% to 80% of them seen once, and the ten largest clones take about 16%. The junction had 3 bases not matched to a gene; V was cut back by 7 bases and J by 2 bases. The CDR3 is 13 residues long. Per the germline V gene, CDR1 is SGHRS and CDR2 is YFSETQ. Concerning this clone: Antigen unknown.

The sequence derives from a man aged 50 to 59 in good health and CMV-seropositive. Sequencing input: PBMCs. The chain links TRBV5-1 to TRBJ2-1, with 7 bases that match TRBD2. In DNA, the CDR3 is TGCGCCAGCGGGGAGGGGACCTACAATGAGCAGTTCTTC. Its protein product is CASGEGTYNEQFF.